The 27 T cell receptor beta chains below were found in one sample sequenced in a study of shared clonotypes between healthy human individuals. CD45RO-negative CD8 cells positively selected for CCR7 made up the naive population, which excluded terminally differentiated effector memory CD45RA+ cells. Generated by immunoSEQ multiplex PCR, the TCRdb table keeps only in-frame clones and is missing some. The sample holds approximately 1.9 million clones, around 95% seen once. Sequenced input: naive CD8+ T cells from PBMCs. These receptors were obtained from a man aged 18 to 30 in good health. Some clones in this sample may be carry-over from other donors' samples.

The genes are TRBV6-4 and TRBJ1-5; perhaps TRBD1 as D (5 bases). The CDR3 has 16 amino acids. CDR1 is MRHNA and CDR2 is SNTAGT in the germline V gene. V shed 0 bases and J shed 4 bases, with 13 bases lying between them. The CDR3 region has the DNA TGTGCCAGCAGTGACTCTGGGAAACAGGTTAATCAGCCCCAGCATTTT. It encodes CASSDSGKQVNQPQHF.

The CDR3 DNA is TGCAGCGTTGAGACGCCAGGGGTACTAGATGAGCAGTTCTTC. It yields the protein CSVETPGVLDEQFF. This chain links TRBV29-1 with TRBJ2-1, with D perhaps TRBD1 (6 bases). Trimming took 3 bases from V and 8 from J, leaving 17 bases between them. CDR1 is SQVTM, CDR2 ANQGSEA, per germline. The CDR3 is 14 amino acids.

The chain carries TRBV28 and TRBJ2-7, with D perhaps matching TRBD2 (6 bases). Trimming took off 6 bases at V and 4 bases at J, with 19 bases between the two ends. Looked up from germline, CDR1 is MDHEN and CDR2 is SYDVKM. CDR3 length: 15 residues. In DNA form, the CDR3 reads TGTGCCAGCAGGACGTGGGACTTCTCTAAATACGAGCAGTACTTC. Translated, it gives CASRTWDFSKYEQYF.

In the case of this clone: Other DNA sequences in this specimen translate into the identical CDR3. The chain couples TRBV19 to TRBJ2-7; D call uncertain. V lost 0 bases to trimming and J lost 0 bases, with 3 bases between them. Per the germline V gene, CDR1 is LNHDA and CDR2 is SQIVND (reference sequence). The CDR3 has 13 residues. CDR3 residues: CASSIELSYEQYF. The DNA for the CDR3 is TGTGCCAGTAGTATAGAACTCTCCTACGAGCAGTACTTC. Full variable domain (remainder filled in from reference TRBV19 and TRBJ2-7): DGGITQSPKYLFRKEGQNVTLSCEQNLNHDAMYWYRQDPGQGLRLIYYSQIVNDFQKGDIAEGYSVSREKKESFPLTVTSAQKNPTAFYLCASSIELSYEQYFGPGTRLTVT.

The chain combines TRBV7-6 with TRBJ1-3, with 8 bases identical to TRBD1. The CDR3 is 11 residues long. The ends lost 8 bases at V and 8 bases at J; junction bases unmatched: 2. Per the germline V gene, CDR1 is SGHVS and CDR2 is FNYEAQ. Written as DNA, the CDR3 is TGTGCCAGCGGACAGGGCGACACCATATATTTT. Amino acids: CASGQGDTIYF.

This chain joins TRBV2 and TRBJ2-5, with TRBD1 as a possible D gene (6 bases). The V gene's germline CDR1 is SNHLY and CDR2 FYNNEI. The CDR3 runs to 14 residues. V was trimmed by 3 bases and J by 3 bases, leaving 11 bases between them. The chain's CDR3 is CASSERTAEETQYF. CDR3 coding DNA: TGTGCCAGCAGTGAGCGGACAGCAGAAGAGACCCAGTACTTC.

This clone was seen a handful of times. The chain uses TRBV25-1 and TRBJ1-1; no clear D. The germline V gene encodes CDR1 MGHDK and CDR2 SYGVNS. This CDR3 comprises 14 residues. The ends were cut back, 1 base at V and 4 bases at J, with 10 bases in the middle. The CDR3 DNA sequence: TGTGCCAGCAGTGAATGGAGGGCTAGCACTGAAGCTTTCTTT. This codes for CASSEWRASTEAFF.

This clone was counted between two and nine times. The CDR3 here is CASSLTAVEAFF. CDR3 sequence (DNA): TGTGCCAGCAGCTTAACCGCCGTTGAAGCTTTCTTT. This chain connects TRBV7-9 to TRBJ1-1; D is undetermined. Germline CDR1 SEHNR, CDR2 FQNEAQ (reference sequence). V was cut by 2 bases and J by 7 bases, with 8 bases left in between. This CDR3 has 12 residues. Using reference TRBV7-9 and TRBJ1-1 for the parts outside the CDR3, the full variable domain is DTGVSQNPRHKITKRGQNVTFRCDPISEHNRLYWYRQTLGQGPEFLTYFQNEAQLEKSRLLSDRFSAERPKGSFSTLEIQRTEQGDSAMYLCASSLTAVEAFFGQGTRLTVV.

The CDR3, as DNA: TGCGCCAGCAGCCAGGCGAAGTGGGTCGGTTCCTCCTACGAGCAGTACTTC. It is translated as CASSQAKWVGSSYEQYF. This chain links TRBV4-1 with TRBJ2-7; unclear D gene. This CDR3 spans 17 amino acids. The V end lost 3 bases, the J end lost 0 bases, and 18 bases lay between the germline ends. CDR1 MGHRA and CDR2 YSYEKL come from the germline V gene.

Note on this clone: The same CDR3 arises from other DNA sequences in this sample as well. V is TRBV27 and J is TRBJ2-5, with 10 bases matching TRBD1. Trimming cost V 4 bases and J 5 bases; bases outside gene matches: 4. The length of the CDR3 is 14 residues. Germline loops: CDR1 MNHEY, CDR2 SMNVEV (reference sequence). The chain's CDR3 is CASSWTGGGETQYF. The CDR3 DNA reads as TGTGCCAGCAGTTGGACAGGGGGTGGGGAGACCCAGTACTTC.

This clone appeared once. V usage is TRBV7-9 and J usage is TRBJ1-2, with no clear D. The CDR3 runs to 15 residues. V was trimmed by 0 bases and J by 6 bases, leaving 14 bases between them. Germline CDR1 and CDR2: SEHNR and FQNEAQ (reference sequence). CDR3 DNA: TGTGCCAGCAGCTTAGCGGGAGTTCTACACGATGGCTACACCTTC. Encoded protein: CASSLAGVLHDGYTF.

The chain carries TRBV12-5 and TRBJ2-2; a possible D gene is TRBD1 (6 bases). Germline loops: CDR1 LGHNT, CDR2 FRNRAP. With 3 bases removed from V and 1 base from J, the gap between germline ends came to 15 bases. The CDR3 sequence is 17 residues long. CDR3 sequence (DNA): TGTGCTAGTGGTTTCAACCTCCGGGACAAGAACACCGGGGAGCTGTTTTTT. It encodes CASGFNLRDKNTGELFF.

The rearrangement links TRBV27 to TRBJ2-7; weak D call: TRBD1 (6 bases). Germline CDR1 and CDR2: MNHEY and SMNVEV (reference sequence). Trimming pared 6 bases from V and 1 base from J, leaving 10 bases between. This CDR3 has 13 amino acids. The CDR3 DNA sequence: TGTGCCAGCAGGCGGACAGCGTCCTACGAGCAGTACTTC. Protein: CASRRTASYEQYF.

The CDR3 here is CASSGVDNEQFF. In nucleotides, the CDR3 is TGTGCCAGCAGCGGTGTCGACAATGAGCAGTTCTTC. The chain recombines TRBV11-2 with TRBJ2-1; D is unresolved. Trimming took 5 bases from V and 5 from J, leaving 7 bases between them. The germline CDR1 and CDR2 sequences are SGHAT and FQNNGV. This CDR3 region has 12 residues.

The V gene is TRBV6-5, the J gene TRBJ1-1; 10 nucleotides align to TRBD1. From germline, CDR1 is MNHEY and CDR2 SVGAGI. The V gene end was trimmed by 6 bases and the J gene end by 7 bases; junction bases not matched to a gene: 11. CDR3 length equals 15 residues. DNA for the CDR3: TGTGCCAGCAGCTCTCCTAGGACAGGGGGGATTGAAGCTTTCTTT. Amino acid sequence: CASSSPRTGGIEAFF.

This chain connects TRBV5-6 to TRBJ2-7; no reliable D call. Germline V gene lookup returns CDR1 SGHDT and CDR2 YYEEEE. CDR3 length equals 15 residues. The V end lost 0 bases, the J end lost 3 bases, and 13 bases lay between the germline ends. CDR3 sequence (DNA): TGTGCCAGCAGCTTGGGTCAGGCGGTATTCTACGAGCAGTACTTC. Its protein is CASSLGQAVFYEQYF. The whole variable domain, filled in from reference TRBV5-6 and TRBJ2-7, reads DAGVTQSPTHLIKTRGQQVTLRCSPKSGHDTVSWYQQALGQGPQFIFQYYEEEERQRGNFPDRFSGHQFPNYSSELNVNALLLGDSALYLCASSLGQAVFYEQYFGPGTRLTVT.

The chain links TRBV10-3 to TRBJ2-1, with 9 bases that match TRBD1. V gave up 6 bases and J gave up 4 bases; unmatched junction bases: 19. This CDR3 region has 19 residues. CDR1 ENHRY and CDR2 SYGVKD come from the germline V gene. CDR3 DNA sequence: TGTGCCATCAGGAGGCGCGGGACAGGGACCACCCCGGGATACAATGAGCAGTTCTTC. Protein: CAIRRRGTGTTPGYNEQFF.

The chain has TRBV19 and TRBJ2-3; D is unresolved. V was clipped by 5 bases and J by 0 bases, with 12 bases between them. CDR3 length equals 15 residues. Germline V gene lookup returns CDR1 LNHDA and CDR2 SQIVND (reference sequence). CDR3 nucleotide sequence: TGTGCCAGTAGTCCCGGACGGTTTAGCACAGATACGCAGTATTTT. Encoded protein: CASSPGRFSTDTQYF.

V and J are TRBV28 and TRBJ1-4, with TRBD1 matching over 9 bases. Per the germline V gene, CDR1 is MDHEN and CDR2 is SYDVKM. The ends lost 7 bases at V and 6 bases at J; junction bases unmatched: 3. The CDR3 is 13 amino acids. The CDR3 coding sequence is TGTGCCAGCAAGAGGACAGGGGATGAAAAACTGTTTTTT. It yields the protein CASKRTGDEKLFF.

The CDR3 protein is CASGAGTFSEAFF. The DNA for the CDR3 is TGTGCCAGTGGCGCAGGGACGTTTTCTGAAGCTTTCTTT. This chain uses TRBV19 with TRBJ1-1, with TRBD1 as a possible D gene (5 bases). This CDR3 region has 13 residues. The germline V gene has CDR1 LNHDA and CDR2 SQIVND (reference sequence). The V and J ends lost 8 bases and 6 bases respectively, with 16 bases between them.

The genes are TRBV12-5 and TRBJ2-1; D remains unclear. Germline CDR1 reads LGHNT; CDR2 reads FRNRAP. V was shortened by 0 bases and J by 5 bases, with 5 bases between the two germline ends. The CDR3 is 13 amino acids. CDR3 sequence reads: CASGLVRDNEQFF. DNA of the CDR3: TGTGCTAGTGGTTTGGTACGAGACAATGAGCAGTTCTTC. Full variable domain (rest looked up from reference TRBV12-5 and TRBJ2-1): DARVTQTPRHKVTEMGQEVTMRCQPILGHNTVFWYRQTMMQGLELLAYFRNRAPLDDSGMPKDRFSAEMPDATLATLKIQPSEPRDSAVYFCASGLVRDNEQFFGPGTRLTVL.

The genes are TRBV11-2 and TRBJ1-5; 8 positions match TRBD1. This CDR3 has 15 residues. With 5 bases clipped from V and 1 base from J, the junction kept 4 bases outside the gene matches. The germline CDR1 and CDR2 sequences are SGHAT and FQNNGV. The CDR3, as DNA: TGTGCCAGCAGCGACCGGGACAGGAGCAATCAGCCCCAGCATTTT. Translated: CASSDRDRSNQPQHF.

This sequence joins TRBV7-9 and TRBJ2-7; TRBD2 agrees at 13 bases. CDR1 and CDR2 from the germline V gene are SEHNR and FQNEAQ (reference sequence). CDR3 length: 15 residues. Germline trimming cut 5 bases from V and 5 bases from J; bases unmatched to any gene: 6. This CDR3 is CASSRTSGSRHEQYF. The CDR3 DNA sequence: TGTGCCAGCAGCCGGACTAGCGGGAGTAGGCACGAGCAGTACTTC.

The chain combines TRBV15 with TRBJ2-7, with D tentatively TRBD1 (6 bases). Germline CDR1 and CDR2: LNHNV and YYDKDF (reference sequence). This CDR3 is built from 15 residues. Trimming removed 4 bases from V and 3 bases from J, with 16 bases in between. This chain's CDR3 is CATSIPGHPVYEQYF. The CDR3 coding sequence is TGTGCCACCAGCATACCGGGACACCCTGTCTACGAGCAGTACTTC.

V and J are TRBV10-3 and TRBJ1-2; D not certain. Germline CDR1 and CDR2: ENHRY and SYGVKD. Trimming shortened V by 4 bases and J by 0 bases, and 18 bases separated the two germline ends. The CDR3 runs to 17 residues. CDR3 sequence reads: CAISVLSGNEANYGYTF. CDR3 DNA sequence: TGTGCCATCAGTGTGTTATCGGGCAATGAAGCTAACTATGGCTACACCTTC.

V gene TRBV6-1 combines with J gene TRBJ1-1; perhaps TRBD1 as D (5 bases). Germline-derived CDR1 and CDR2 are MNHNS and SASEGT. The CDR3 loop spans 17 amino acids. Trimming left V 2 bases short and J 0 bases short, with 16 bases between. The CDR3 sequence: CASSESAGRAMNTEAFF. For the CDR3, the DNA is TGTGCCAGCAGTGAATCGGCAGGGAGGGCGATGAACACTGAAGCTTTCTTT.

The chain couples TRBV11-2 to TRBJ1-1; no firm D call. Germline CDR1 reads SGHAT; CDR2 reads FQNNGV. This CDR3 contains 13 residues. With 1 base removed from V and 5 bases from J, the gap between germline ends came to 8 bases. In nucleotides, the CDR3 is TGTGCCAGCAGCTTAGGGGAGGATACTGAAGCTTTCTTT. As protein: CASSLGEDTEAFF.